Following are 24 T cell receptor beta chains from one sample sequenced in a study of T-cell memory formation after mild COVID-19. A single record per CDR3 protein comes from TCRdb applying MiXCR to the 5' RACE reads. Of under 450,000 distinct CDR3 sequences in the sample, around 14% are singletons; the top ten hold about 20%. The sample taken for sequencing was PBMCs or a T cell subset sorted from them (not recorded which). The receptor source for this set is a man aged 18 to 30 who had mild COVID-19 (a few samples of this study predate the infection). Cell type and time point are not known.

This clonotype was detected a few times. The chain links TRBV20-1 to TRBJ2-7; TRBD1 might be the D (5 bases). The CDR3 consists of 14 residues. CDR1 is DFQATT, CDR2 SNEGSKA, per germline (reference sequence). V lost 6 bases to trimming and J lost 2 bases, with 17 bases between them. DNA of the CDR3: TGCAGTGCCCTGGACACAGTTATTACCTACGAGCAGTACGTC. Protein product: CSALDTVITYEQYV.

CDR3 region: CATNWSGEQFF. The CDR3 region has the DNA TGTGCCACCAACTGGTCCGGTGAGCAGTTCTTC. The chain joins TRBV10-3 to TRBJ2-1; D is uncertain. The ends were cut back, 10 bases at V and 9 bases at J, with 13 bases in the middle. The CDR3 loop spans 11 amino acids. Germline lookup yields CDR1 ENHRY and CDR2 SYGVKD.

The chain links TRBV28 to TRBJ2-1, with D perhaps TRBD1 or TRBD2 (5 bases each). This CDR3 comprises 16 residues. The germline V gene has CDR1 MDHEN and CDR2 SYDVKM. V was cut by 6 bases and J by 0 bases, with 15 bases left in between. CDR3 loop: CASSEERGYSYNEQFF. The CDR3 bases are TGTGCCAGCAGCGAGGAGAGGGGTTACTCCTACAATGAGCAGTTCTTC.

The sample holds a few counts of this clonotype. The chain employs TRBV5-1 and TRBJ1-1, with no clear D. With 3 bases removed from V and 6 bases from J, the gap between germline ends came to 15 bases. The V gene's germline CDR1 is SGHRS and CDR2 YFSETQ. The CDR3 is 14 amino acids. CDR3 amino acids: CASSWRGFGPEAFF. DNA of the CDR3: TGCGCCAGCAGCTGGCGGGGTTTTGGCCCTGAAGCTTTCTTT. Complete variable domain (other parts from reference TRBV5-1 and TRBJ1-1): KAGVTQTPRYLIKTRGQQVTLSCSPISGHRSVSWYQQTPGQGLQFLFEYFSETQRNKGNFPGRFSGRQFSNSRSEMNVSTLELGDSALYLCASSWRGFGPEAFFGQGTRLTVV.

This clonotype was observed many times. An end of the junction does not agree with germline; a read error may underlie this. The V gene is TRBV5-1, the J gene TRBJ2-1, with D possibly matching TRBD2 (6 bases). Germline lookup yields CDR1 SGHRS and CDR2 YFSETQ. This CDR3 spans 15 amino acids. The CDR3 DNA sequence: TGTGCCAGCAGCTTAGTGGGGGGTTCCTACAATGAGCAGTTCTTC. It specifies CASSLVGGSYNEQFF.

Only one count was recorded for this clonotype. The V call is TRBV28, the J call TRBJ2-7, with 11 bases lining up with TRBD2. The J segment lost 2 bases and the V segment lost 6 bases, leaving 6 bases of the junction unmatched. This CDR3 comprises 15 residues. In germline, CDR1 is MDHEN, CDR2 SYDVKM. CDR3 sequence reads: CASSIIAGGAYEQYV. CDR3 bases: TGTGCCAGCAGCATCATAGCGGGGGGGGCCTACGAGCAGTACGTC.

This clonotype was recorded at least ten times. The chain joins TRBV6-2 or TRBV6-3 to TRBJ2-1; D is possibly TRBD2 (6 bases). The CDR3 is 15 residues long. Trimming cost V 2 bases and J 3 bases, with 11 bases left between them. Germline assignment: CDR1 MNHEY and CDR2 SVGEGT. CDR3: CASSYGLAFYNEQFF. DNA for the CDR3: TGTGCCAGCAGTTACGGGCTAGCGTTCTACAATGAGCAGTTCTTC.

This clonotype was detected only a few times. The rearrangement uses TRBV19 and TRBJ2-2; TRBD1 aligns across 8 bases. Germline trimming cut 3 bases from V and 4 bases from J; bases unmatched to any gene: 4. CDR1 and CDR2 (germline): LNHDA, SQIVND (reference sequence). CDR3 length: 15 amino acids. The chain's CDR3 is CASSITGGRTGELFF. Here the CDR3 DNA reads TGTGCCAGTAGTATTACAGGGGGGCGCACCGGGGAGCTGTTTTTT.

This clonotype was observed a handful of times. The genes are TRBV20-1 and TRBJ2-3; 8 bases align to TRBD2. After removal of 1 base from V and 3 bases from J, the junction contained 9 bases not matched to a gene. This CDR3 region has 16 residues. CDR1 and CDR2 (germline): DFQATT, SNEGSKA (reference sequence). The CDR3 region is CSARARGGVRTDTQYF. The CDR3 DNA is TGCAGTGCTAGAGCCCGGGGGGGAGTTAGGACAGATACGCAGTATTTT.

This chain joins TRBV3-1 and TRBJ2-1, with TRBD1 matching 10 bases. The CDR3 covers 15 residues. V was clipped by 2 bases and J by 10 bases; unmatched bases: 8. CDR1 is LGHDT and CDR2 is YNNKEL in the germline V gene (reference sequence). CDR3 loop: CASSQPGTGVWEQFF. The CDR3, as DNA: TGTGCCAGCAGCCAACCCGGGACAGGGGTTTGGGAGCAGTTCTTC.

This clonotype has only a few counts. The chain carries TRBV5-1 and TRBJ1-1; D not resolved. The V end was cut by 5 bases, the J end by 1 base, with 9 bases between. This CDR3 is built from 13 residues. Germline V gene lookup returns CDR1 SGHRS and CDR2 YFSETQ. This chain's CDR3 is CASREQPNTEAFF. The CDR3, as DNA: TGCGCCAGCAGGGAACAGCCGAACACTGAAGCTTTCTTT.

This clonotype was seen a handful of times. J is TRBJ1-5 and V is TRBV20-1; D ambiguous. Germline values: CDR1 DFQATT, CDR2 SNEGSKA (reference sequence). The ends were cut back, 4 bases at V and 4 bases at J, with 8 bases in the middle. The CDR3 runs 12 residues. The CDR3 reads CSATHLNQPQHF. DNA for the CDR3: TGCAGTGCTACCCACCTAAATCAGCCCCAGCATTTT.

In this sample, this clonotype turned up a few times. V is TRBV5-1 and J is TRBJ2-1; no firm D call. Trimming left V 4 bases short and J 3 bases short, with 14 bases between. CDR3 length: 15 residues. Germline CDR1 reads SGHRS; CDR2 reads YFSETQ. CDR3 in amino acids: CASSPPPGDYNEQFF. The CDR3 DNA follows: TGCGCCAGCAGCCCCCCCCCGGGCGACTACAATGAGCAGTTCTTC.

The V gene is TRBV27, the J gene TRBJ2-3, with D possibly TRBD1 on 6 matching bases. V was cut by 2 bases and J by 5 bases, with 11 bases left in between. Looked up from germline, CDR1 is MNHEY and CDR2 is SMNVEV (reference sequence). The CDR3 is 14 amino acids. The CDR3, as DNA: TGTGCCAGCAGTTTAATGGGGGCGGGAGATACGCAGTATTTT. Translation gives CASSLMGAGDTQYF.

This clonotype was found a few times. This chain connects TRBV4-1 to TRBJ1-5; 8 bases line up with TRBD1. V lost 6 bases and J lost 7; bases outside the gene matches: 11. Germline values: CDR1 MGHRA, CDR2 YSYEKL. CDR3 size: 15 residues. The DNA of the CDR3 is TGCGCCAGCAGTCCCGACAGGGGATATGGACAGCCCCAGCATTTT. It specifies CASSPDRGYGQPQHF.

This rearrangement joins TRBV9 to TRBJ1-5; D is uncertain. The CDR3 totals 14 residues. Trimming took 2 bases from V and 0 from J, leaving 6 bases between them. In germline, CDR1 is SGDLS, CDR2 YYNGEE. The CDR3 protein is CASSVYDSNQPQHF. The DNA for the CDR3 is TGTGCCAGCAGCGTCTACGATAGCAATCAGCCCCAGCATTTT.

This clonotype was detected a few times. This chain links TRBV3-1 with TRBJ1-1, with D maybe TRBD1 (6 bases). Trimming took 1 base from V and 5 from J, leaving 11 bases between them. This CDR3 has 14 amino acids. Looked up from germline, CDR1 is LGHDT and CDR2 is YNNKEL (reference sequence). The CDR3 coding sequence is TGTGCCAGCAGCCAAGGTGCAGGGGAGACTGAAGCTTTCTTT. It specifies CASSQGAGETEAFF.

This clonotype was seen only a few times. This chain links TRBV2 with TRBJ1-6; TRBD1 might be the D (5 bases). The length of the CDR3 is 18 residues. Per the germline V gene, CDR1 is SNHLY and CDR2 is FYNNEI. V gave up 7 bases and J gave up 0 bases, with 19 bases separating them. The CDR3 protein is CASKSWDSTTSYNSPLHF. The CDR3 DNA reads TGTGCCAGCAAGAGCTGGGACTCAACCACCTCCTATAATTCACCCCTCCACTTT. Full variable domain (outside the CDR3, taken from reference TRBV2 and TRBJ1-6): EPEVTQTPSHQVTQMGQEVILRCVPISNHLYFYWYRQILGQKVEFLVSFYNNEISEKSEIFDDQFSVERPDGSNFTLKIRSTKLEDSAMYFCASKSWDSTTSYNSPLHFGNGTRLTVT.

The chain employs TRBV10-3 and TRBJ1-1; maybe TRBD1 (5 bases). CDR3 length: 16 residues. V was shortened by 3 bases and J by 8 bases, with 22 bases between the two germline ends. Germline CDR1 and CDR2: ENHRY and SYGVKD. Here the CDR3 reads CAISDTRDARDLEAFF. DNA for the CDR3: TGTGCCATCAGTGATACACGGGACGCTCGTGACCTGGAAGCTTTCTTT.

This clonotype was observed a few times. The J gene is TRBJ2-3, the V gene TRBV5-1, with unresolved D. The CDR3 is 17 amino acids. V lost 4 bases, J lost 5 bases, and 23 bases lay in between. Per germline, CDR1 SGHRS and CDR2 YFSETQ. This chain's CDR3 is CASSQTPPAARRDTQYF. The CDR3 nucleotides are TGCGCCAGCAGCCAAACGCCCCCGGCGGCCCGCCGAGATACGCAGTATTTT. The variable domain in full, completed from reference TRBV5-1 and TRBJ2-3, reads KAGVTQTPRYLIKTRGQQVTLSCSPISGHRSVSWYQQTPGQGLQFLFEYFSETQRNKGNFPGRFSGRQFSNSRSEMNVSTLELGDSALYLCASSQTPPAARRDTQYFGPGTRLTVL.

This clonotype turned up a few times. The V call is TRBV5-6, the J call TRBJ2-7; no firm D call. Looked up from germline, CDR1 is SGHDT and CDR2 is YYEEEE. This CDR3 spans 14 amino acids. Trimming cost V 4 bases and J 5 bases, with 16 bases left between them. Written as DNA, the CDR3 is TGTGCCAGCAGCCACTTCGGTCCCTATAACGAGCAGTACGTC. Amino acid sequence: CASSHFGPYNEQYV.

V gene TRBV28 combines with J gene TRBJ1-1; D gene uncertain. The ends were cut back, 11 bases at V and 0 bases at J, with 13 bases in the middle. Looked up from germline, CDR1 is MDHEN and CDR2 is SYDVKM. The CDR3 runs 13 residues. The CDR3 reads CALEAHLNTEAFF. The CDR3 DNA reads TGTGCCCTCGAGGCACACCTGAACACTGAAGCTTTCTTT. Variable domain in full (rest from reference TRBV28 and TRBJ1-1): DVKVTQSSRYLVKRTGEKVFLECVQDMDHENMFWYRQDPGLGLRLIYFSYDVKMKEKGDIPEGYSVSREKKERFSLILESASTNQTSMYLCALEAHLNTEAFFGQGTRLTVV.

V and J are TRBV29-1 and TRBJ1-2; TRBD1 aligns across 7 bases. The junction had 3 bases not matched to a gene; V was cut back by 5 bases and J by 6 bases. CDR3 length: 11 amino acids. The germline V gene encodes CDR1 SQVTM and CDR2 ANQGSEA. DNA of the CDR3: TGCAGCGTTCGACAGGGTGATGGCTACACCTTC. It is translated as CSVRQGDGYTF.

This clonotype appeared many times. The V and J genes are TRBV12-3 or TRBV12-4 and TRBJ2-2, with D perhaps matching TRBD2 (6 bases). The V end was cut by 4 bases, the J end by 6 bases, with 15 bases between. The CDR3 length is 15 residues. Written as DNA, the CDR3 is TGTGCCAGCAGTTCCGGCGGGAACACCGCCGGGGAGCTGTTTTTT. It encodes CASSSGGNTAGELFF.